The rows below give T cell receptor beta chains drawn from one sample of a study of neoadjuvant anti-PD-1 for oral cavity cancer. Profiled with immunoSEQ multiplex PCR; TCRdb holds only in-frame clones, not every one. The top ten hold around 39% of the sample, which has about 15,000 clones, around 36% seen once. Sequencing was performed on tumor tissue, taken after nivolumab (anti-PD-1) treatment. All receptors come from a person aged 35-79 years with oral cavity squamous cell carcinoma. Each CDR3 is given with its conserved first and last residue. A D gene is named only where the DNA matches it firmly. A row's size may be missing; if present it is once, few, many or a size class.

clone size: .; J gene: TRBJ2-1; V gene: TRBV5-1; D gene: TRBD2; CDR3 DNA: TGCGCCAGCAGCTTGGGGTCTAGCGGGGCGTATTGGACCTCTCAGTTCTTC; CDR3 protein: CASSLGSSGAYWTSQFF
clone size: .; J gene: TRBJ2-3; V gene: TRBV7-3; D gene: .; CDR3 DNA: TGTGCCAGCAGCTCGCCCACAGATACGCAGTATTTT; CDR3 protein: CASSSPTDTQYF
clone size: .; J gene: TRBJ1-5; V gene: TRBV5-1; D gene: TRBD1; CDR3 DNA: TGCGCCAGCAGCTTGGAACCCGGGACAGGATACGGTCAGCCCCAGCATTTT; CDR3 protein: CASSLEPGTGYGQPQHF
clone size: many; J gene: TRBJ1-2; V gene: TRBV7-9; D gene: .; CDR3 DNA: TGTGCCAGCAGCTCAAATCAGGCTAACTATGGCTACACCTTC; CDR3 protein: CASSSNQANYGYTF
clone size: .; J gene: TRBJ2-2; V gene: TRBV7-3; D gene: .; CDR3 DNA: TGTGCCAGCAGCTTAATGGCGACAACCGGGGAGCTGTTTTTT; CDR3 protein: CASSLMATTGELFF
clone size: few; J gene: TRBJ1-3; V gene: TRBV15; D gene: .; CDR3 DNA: TGTGCCACCAGCAGAGATTCGGCAGGGATGCGTTCCGGAAACACCATATATTTT; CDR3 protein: CATSRDSAGMRSGNTIYF
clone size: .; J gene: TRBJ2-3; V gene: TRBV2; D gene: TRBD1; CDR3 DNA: TGTGCCAGCCGGGCCACAGGGGGCAGGACAGATACGCAGTATTTT; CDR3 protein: CASRATGGRTDTQYF
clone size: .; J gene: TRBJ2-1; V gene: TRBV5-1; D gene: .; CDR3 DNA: TGCGCCAGCAGCTTGGGGGGGCCTGTTATCAATGAGCAGTTCTTC; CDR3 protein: CASSLGGPVINEQFF
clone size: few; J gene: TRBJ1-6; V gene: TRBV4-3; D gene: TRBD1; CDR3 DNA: TGCGCCAGCAGCCAAGATATTTCGGGACAGAGAAATTCACCCCTCCACTTT; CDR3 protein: CASSQDISGQRNSPLHF
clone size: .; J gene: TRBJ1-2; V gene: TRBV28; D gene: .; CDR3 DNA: TGTGCCAGCAGTTTCCTCCCCCGGACAGCGGGGGGCTACACCTTC; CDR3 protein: CASSFLPRTAGGYTF
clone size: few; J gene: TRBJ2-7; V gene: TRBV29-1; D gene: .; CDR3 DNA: TGCAGCGTTGAAGATCGGTCAGGTCTGGCCGAGCAGTACTTC; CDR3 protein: CSVEDRSGLAEQYF
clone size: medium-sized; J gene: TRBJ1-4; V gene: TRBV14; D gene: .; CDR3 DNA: TGTGCCAGCAGCCATGGGGGAATTGCTAATGAAAAACTGTTTTTT; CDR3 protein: CASSHGGIANEKLFF
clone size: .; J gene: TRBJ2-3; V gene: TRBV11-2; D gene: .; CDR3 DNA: TGTGCCAGCAGCTTAAGCGACCGGGGGACAGGCACAGATACGCAGTATTTT; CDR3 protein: CASSLSDRGTGTDTQYF
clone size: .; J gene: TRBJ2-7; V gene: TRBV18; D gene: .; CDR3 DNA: TGTGCCAGCTCACAGGCAGGCGTCTACGAGCAGTACTTC; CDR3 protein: CASSQAGVYEQYF
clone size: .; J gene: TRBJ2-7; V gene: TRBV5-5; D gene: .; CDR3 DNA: TGTGCCAGCAGCCGGGATACCAACTACGAGCAGTACTTC; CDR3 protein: CASSRDTNYEQYF
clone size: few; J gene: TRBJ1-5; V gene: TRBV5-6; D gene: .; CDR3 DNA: TGTGCCAGCAGCCGTGGAGGGCCTAGCAATCAGCCCCAGCATTTT; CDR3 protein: CASSRGGPSNQPQHF
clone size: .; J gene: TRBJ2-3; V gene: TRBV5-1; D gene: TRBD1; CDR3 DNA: TGCGCCAGCAGCTTGCCTTCCGGGACAGGGGGGGGTTCGGGCACAGATACGCAGTATTTT; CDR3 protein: CASSLPSGTGGGSGTDTQYF
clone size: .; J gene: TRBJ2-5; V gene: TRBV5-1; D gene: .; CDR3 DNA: TGCGCCAGCAGCGTTTACAGAGACCAAGAGACCCAGTACTTC; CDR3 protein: CASSVYRDQETQYF
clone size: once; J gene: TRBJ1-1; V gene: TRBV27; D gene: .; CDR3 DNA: TGTGCCAGCAGTCTGTCAGGGGCTTGGACTGAAGCTTTCTTT; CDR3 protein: CASSLSGAWTEAFF
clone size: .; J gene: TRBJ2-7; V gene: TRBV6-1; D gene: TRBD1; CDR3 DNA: TGTGCCAGCAGTGACTCGACAGGGAGAGGGTACGAGCAGTACTTC; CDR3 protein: CASSDSTGRGYEQYF
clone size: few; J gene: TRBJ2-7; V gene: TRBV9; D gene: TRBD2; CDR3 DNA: TGTGCCAGCAGCGGCGGGGGGTCGAAACGGGGTGGCTACGAGCAGTACTTC; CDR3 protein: CASSGGGSKRGGYEQYF
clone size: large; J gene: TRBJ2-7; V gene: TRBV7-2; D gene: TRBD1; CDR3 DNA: TGTGCCAGCAGCCAGGACAGGTCTCCGCTCTACGAGCAGTACTTC; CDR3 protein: CASSQDRSPLYEQYF
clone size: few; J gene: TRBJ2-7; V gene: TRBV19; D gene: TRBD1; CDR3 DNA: TGTGCCACCTCCCAGGACAGGCGCGAGCAGTACTTC; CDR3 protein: CATSQDRREQYF
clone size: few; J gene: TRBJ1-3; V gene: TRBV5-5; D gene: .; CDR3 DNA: TGTGCCAGCAGCTTGAGGGGCCACTCTGGAAACACCATATATTTT; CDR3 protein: CASSLRGHSGNTIYF
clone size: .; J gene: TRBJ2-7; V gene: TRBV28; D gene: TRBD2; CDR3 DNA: TGTGCCAGCGGGAGGGGCTACGAGCAGTACTTC; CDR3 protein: CASGRGYEQYF
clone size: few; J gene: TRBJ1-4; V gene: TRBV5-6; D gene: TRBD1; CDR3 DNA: TGTGCCAGCAGCGTGACAGGGTCGGGCGAAAAACTGTTTTTT; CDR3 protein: CASSVTGSGEKLFF
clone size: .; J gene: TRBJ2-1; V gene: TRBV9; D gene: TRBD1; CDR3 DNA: TGTGCCAGCAGCGTAGCCGGGGACAGGGAGTACAATGAGCAGTTCTTC; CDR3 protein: CASSVAGDREYNEQFF
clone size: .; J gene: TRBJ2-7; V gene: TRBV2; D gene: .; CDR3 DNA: TGTGCCAGCAGTGAGGCGTTCGAGCAGTACTTC; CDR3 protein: CASSEAFEQYF
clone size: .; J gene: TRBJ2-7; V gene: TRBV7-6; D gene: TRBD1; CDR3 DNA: TGTGCCAGCCGGGACAGGGGTACGAGGCAGTACTTC; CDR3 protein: CASRDRGTRQYF
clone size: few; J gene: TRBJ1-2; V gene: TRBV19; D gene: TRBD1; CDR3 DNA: TGTGCCAGTAGACAAGACAGGGTGAACTATGGCTACACCTTC; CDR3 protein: CASRQDRVNYGYTF
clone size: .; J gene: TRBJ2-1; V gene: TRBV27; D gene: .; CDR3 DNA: TGTGCCAGCAGTTTTGGCGGTTCCTACAATGAGCAGTTCTTC; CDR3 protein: CASSFGGSYNEQFF
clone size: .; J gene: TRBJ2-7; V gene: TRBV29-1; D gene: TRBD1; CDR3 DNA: TGCAGCGTGCGCAGGGGGCGCGAGTACGAGCAGTACTTC; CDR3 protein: CSVRRGREYEQYF
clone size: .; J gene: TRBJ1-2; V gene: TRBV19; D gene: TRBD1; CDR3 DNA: TGTGCCAGTAGTCCGGGACAGGGGGTCTATGGCTACACCTTC; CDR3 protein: CASSPGQGVYGYTF
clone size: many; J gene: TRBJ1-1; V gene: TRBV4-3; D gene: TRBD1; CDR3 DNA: TGCGCCAGCAGCCGAAGGGGACAGGGGGGCGCTGAAGCTTTCTTT; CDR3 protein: CASSRRGQGGAEAFF
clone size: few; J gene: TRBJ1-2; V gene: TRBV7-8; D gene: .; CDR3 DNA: TGTGCCAGCAGCTTAGCTCCGGGGGCGAGGGGCTACACCTTC; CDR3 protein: CASSLAPGARGYTF
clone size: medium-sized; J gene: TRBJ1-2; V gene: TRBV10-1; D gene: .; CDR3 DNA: TGCGCCAGCAGTGAGGGCCATAACTATGGCTACACCTTC; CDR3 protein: CASSEGHNYGYTF
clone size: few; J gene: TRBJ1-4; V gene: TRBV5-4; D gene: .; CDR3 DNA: TGTGCCAGCAGCCCCTCCCCGTTAGGAGGGGAAAAACTGTTTTTT; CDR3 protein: CASSPSPLGGEKLFF
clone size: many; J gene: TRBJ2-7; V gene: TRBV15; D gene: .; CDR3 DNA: TGTGCCACCAGCCCGGGACGGACGTACGAGCAGTACTTC; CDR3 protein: CATSPGRTYEQYF
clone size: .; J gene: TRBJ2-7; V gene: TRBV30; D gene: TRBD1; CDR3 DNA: TGTGCCTGGAGTACCGGGACAGCCTACGAGCAGTACTTC; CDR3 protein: CAWSTGTAYEQYF